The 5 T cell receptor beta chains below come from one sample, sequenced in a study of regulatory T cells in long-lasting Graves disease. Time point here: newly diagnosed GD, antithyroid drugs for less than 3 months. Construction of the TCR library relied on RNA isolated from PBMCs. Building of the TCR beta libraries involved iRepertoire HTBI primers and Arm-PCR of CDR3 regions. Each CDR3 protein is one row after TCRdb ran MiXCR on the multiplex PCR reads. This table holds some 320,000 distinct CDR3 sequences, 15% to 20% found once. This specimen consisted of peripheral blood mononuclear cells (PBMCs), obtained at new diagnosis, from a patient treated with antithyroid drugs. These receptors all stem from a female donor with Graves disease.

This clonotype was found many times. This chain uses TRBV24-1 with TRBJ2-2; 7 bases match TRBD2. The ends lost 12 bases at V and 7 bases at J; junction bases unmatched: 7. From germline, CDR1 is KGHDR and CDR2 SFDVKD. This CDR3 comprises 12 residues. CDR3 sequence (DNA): TGTGCCGCGCGGACGGGAGGCGGGGAGCTGTTTTTT. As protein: CAARTGGGELFF.

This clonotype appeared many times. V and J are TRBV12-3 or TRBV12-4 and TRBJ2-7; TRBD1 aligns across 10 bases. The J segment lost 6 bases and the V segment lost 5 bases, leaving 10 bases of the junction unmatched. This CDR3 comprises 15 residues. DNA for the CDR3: TGTGCCAGCAGTGCTGCCGGGACAGGGGACGGCGAGCAGTACTTC. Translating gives CASSAAGTGDGEQYF.

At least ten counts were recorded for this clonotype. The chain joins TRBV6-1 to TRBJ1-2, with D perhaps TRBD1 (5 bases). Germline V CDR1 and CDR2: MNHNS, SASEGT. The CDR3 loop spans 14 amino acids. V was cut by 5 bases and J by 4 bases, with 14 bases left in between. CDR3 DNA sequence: TGTGCCAGCAGTCCAGGGACGTACATCTATGGCTACACCTTC. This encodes CASSPGTYIYGYTF.

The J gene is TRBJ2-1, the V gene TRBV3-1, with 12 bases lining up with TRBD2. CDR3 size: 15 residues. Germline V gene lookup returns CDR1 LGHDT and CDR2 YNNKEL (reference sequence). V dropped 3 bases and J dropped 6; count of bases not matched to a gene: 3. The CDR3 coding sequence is TGTGCCAGCAGCCACCGACTAGCGGGAGTCAATGAGCAGTTCTTC. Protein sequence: CASSHRLAGVNEQFF.

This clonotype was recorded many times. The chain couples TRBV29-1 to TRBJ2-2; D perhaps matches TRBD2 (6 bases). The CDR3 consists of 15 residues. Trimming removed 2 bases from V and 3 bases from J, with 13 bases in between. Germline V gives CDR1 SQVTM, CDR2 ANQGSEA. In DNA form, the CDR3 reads TGCAGCGTTGAAATCGCTAGCGCAGACACCGGGGAGCTGTTTTTT. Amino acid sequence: CSVEIASADTGELFF.